This passage covers 7 T cell receptor beta chains from one sample sequenced in a study of control samples from healthy donors and cancer patients. Produced via immunoSEQ multiplex PCR; TCRdb's table is partial and in-frame only. The sample yields 150,000 to 200,000 clones, 91% seen once. The specimen sequenced was blood. The receptors were sampled from a woman aged 30 to 39 in good health.

This clone was detected a few times. V is TRBV1 and J is TRBJ1-6; the table's D call, TRBD1, has no DNA check behind it. TRBV1 is given as a pseudogene. The CDR3 has 18 amino acids. In DNA, the CDR3 is TGCACCAGCAGCCAAGAGTGGGGGACAGGGGGCCCTAATTCACCCCTCCACTTT. Protein product: CTSSQEWGTGGPNSPLHF.

This clone was recorded once. The J gene is TRBJ1-4, the V gene TRBV15, with a weak D call TRBD1 (6 bases). Per germline, CDR1 LNHNV and CDR2 YYDKDF (reference sequence). Between the trimmed V and J ends, which lost 8 bases and 7 bases, there was a span of 17 bases. CDR3 length equals 14 residues. The CDR3 sequence: CATSRAGAGEKLFF. The DNA for the CDR3 is TGTGCCACCTCCAGGGCGGGGGCGGGTGAAAAACTGTTTTTT.

The chain employs TRBV18 and TRBJ1-1; D is ambiguous. The V end was cut by 5 bases, the J end by 0 bases, with 10 bases between. CDR3 length: 14 residues. Germline CDR1 reads KGHSH; CDR2 reads LQKENI. The CDR3 region is CASSTGAMNTEAFF. The DNA of the CDR3 is TGTGCCAGCTCAACGGGAGCTATGAACACTGAAGCTTTCTTT.

The V call is TRBV12-3 or TRBV12-4, the J call TRBJ1-1; no reliable D call. V lost 6 bases to trimming and J lost 1 base, with 9 bases between them. The CDR3 totals 13 residues. The DNA for the CDR3 is TGTGCCAGCAGACGGACGGGGAACACTGAAGCTTTCTTT. This encodes CASRRTGNTEAFF.

This clone appeared once. V gene TRBV4-1 combines with J gene TRBJ2-7; 9 bases map to TRBD1. Germline V gives CDR1 MGHRA, CDR2 YSYEKL. V was pared by 1 base and J by 0 bases, with 4 bases of the junction left unmatched. The CDR3 loop spans 16 amino acids. The CDR3 DNA is TGCGCCAGCAGCCAAGGTCCGGGACAGGGCTCCTACGAGCAGTACTTC. It codes for CASSQGPGQGSYEQYF.

With regard to this clone: The sample holds other DNA sequences that translate to the same CDR3. The V and J genes are TRBV6-1 and TRBJ1-1; D gene uncertain. This CDR3 is built from 13 residues. Between the trimmed V and J ends, which lost 3 bases and 1 base, there was a span of 6 bases. CDR1 is MNHNS, CDR2 SASEGT, per germline. The CDR3 DNA follows: TGTGCCAGCAGTGAGGTCAGGAACACTGAAGCTTTCTTT. Its translation is CASSEVRNTEAFF.

The V and J genes are TRBV20-1 and TRBJ1-6, with 8 bases fitting TRBD1. The CDR3 contains 15 residues. Trimming took 3 bases from V and 4 from J; bases not matched to a gene: 5. CDR1 is DFQATT and CDR2 is SNEGSKA in the germline V gene (reference sequence). The CDR3, as DNA: TGCAGTGCTAGTCCAGGGGGCGCGTATAATTCACCCCTCCACTTT. Amino acids: CSASPGGAYNSPLHF.